Each of the 8 T cell receptor beta chains below was sequenced from the same sample in a study of blood T cell repertoires in COVID-19. Measured with immunoSEQ multiplex PCR; TCRdb has only the in-frame clones, and not every one. The table includes roughly 290,000 clones, about 83% detected once. The sample consisted of PBMCs or T cells enriched from blood (not recorded which). These receptors were taken from a woman in her thirties or forties who had recovered from COVID-19.

The gene calls are TRBV5-4 and TRBJ2-1; 8 bases are shared with TRBD2. CDR3 length: 14 residues. Germline V lookup: CDR1 SGHNT, CDR2 YYREEE (reference sequence). Trimming at V came to 1 base and at J to 8 bases, leaving 5 bases not matched to a gene. CDR3 DNA sequence: TGTGCCAGCAGCTTGACGACTAGCGTCTATGAGCAGTTCTTC. This sequence encodes CASSLTTSVYEQFF.

This chain links TRBV4-2 with TRBJ2-7; 8 bases are shared with TRBD1. V lost 2 bases to trimming and J lost 6 bases; unmatched junction nucleotides: 12. CDR3 length: 16 residues. Germline-derived CDR1 and CDR2 are LGHNA and YNFKEQ. The chain's CDR3 is CASSQHTGTGPGEQYF. The CDR3, as DNA: TGTGCCAGCAGCCAACATACCGGGACAGGTCCGGGCGAGCAGTACTTC.

This chain connects TRBV2 to TRBJ2-6, with 10 bases aligning to TRBD1. This CDR3 is built from 17 residues. V shed 6 bases, J shed 0 bases, and the junction held 5 bases outside the gene matches. Germline V gives CDR1 SNHLY, CDR2 FYNNEI. Written as DNA, the CDR3 is TGTGCCAGCAGCCCCGGGACAGGGGTCTCTGGGGCCAACGTCCTGACTTTC. This sequence encodes CASSPGTGVSGANVLTF.

This rearrangement joins TRBV18 to TRBJ2-7, with a possible D match to TRBD1 (6 bases). Germline V lookup: CDR1 KGHSH, CDR2 LQKENI. The CDR3 sequence is 14 residues long. The ends were cut back, 6 bases at V and 6 bases at J, with 18 bases in the middle. DNA for the CDR3: TGTGCCAGCTCGTATCAACAGGGTGGGGGCGAGCAGTACTTC. It specifies CASSYQQGGGEQYF.

This chain's CDR3 is CASSQDCGTGDAYTQYF. Written as DNA, the CDR3 is TGTGCCAGCAGCCAAGATTGTGGGACGGGAGACGCGTATACGCAGTATTTT. The rearrangement links TRBV3-1 (or the pseudogene TRBV3-2) to TRBJ2-3; D is perhaps TRBD2 (6 bases). The germline gives CDR1 LGHDT, CDR2 YNNKEL (reference sequence). The CDR3 sequence is 17 residues long. Trimming left V 0 bases short and J 7 bases short, with 20 bases between.

The chain has TRBV2 and TRBJ2-2; tentatively, D is TRBD2 (6 bases). This CDR3 has 17 amino acids. V was cut by 4 bases and J by 3 bases, with 18 bases left in between. Per the germline V gene, CDR1 is SNHLY and CDR2 is FYNNEI. Here the CDR3 reads CASSGASAGWDTGELFF. CDR3 in DNA: TGTGCCAGCAGTGGAGCTAGCGCGGGATGGGACACCGGGGAGCTGTTTTTT.

The chain couples TRBV20-1 to TRBJ1-4, with D uncertain. CDR1 and CDR2 from the germline V gene are DFQATT and SNEGSKA (reference sequence). The CDR3 totals 11 residues. The V end was cut by 3 bases, the J end by 6 bases, with 5 bases between. CDR3 nucleotides: TGCAGTGCTAGGGGCGATGAAAAACTGTTTTTT. The encoded protein is CSARGDEKLFF.

The chain is built from TRBV7-9 and TRBJ2-1, with 8 positions matching TRBD2. From germline, CDR1 is SEHNR and CDR2 FQNEAQ (reference sequence). CDR3 length equals 15 residues. Trimming cost V 5 bases and J 8 bases; bases outside gene matches: 11. In nucleotides, the CDR3 is TGTGCCAGCAGCCAGCCGGGACTAGTTGGCGATGAGCAGTTCTTC. Its protein product is CASSQPGLVGDEQFF.